This passage covers 23 T cell receptor beta chains from one sample sequenced in a study of graft-versus-host responses after intestinal transplantation. TCRdb's table, derived via immunoSEQ multiplex PCR, lists solely in-frame clones and lacks some. This table holds tens of thousands of clones, about 93% found once. The sample was PBMCs, taken about 790 days after a first intestinal transplant, on the day of a second. The origin of the receptors is a human patient who received an intestinal transplant, so some T cells may come from the graft donor.

This chain connects TRBV4-2 to TRBJ2-5; no clear D. CDR3 length: 15 residues. V lost 0 bases and J 7 bases, leaving 15 bases between the germline ends. Germline CDR1 LGHNA, CDR2 YNFKEQ. CDR3: CASSQDRVTTSTQYF. As DNA, the CDR3 is TGTGCCAGCAGCCAAGATCGCGTGACCACATCGACCCAGTACTTC.

The sample holds one count of this clone. The V call is TRBV7-9, the J call TRBJ2-5; 8 nucleotides match TRBD1. The J call may be mistaken, given a closer DNA end match to TRBJ2-7. This CDR3 region has 17 residues. CDR1 is SEHNR and CDR2 is FQNEAQ in the germline V gene (reference sequence). The CDR3 sequence: CASSLVNRDRITYEQYF. Written as DNA, the CDR3 is TGTGCCAGCAGCTTAGTAAACCGGGACAGGATAACCTACGAGCAGTACTTC.

This clone was observed a handful of times. This rearrangement joins TRBV6-4 to TRBJ2-3, with D unclear. Trimming cost V 0 bases and J 4 bases, with 11 bases left between them. The length of the CDR3 is 15 residues. Germline V gives CDR1 MRHNA, CDR2 SNTAGT. The chain's CDR3 is CASSDSFQVADTQYF. CDR3 in DNA: TGTGCCAGCAGTGACTCCTTTCAGGTTGCAGATACGCAGTATTTT.

The sample holds one count of this clone. V gene TRBV5-1 combines with J gene TRBJ1-1; maybe TRBD1 (5 bases). The CDR3 runs to 14 residues. V lost 1 base and J 2 bases, leaving 9 bases between the germline ends. CDR1 is SGHRS, CDR2 YFSETQ, per germline. CDR3 coding DNA: TGCGCCAGCAGCTTGCAGGGCGTCAACACTGAAGCTTTCTTT. Protein: CASSLQGVNTEAFF. Full variable domain (outside the CDR3, taken from reference TRBV5-1 and TRBJ1-1): KAGVTQTPRYLIKTRGQQVTLSCSPISGHRSVSWYQQTPGQGLQFLFEYFSETQRNKGNFPGRFSGRQFSNSRSEMNVSTLELGDSALYLCASSLQGVNTEAFFGQGTRLTVV.

The gene calls are TRBV5-6 and TRBJ2-3, with 13 nucleotides matching TRBD2. The germline CDR1 and CDR2 sequences are SGHDT and YYEEEE. The CDR3 has 15 residues. The ends lost 2 bases at V and 3 bases at J; junction bases unmatched: 0. The DNA of the CDR3 is TGTGCCAGCAGCTTACTAGCGGGAGGGACAGATACGCAGTATTTT. The encoded protein is CASSLLAGGTDTQYF.

The chain uses TRBV6-1 and TRBJ1-2; TRBD1 is a possible D gene (6 bases). The length of the CDR3 is 15 residues. Trimming cost V 5 bases and J 4 bases, with 17 bases left between them. Germline loops: CDR1 MNHNS, CDR2 SASEGT. The chain's CDR3 is CASSHPTGGFYGYTF. DNA of the CDR3: TGTGCCAGCAGTCACCCGACGGGGGGCTTCTATGGCTACACCTTC.

This chain joins TRBV12-5 and TRBJ2-7; D remains unclear. CDR1 and CDR2 (germline): LGHNT, FRNRAP. CDR3 size: 12 residues. V shed 0 bases and J shed 6 bases, with 6 bases lying between them. DNA for the CDR3: TGTGCTAGTGGTTTGGTACCAACCGAGCAGTACTTC. Protein sequence: CASGLVPTEQYF.

The chain links TRBV7-2 to TRBJ2-3; 8 nucleotides agree with TRBD2. Germline loops: CDR1 SGHTA, CDR2 FQGNSA. This CDR3 has 15 amino acids. The V and J ends lost 2 bases and 5 bases, in that order; junction bases with no gene match: 6. CDR3 amino acids: CASSLTSGNRDTQYF. For the CDR3, the DNA is TGTGCCAGCAGCTTAACTAGCGGAAATAGAGATACGCAGTATTTT.

This sequence joins TRBV6-5 and TRBJ1-4; tentatively, D is TRBD1 (5 bases). Germline CDR1 MNHEY, CDR2 SVGAGI. Trimming stripped 3 bases from V and 3 bases from J, with 11 bases between. There are 15 residues in the CDR3. CDR3 residues: CASSYRGRANEKLFF. DNA for the CDR3: TGTGCCAGCAGTTATAGGGGACGAGCTAATGAAAAACTGTTTTTT.

The genes are TRBV6-6 and TRBJ1-2; the D is unclear. CDR3 length: 13 amino acids. The germline gives CDR1 MNHNY, CDR2 SVGAGI (reference sequence). Deletions cut 6 bases from V and 8 bases from J, with 16 bases between. The CDR3 nucleotides read TGTGCCAGCAGGAAGGGCACCTTAGGGGGCTACACCTTC. Translated, it gives CASRKGTLGGYTF.

The chain recombines TRBV6-5 with TRBJ2-3; 10 bases line up with TRBD2. The CDR3 runs to 15 residues. Germline CDR1 and CDR2: MNHEY and SVGAGI. The J segment lost 8 bases and the V segment lost 0 bases, leaving 5 bases of the junction unmatched. CDR3 bases: TGTGCCAGCAGTTACTCGAAAGCGGGAGGGGTTACGCAGTATTTT. Protein: CASSYSKAGGVTQYF.

This chain connects TRBV6-6 to TRBJ2-7; D may be TRBD2 (6 bases). Trimming removed 8 bases from V and 2 bases from J, with 13 bases in between. The CDR3 totals 13 residues. Germline V CDR1 and CDR2: MNHNY, SVGAGI (reference sequence). The CDR3 reads CASSPRGPYEQYF. The CDR3 region has the DNA TGTGCCAGCTCGCCGCGGGGTCCCTACGAGCAGTACTTC.

CDR3: CASGLGGTDTQYF. CDR3 nucleotides: TGTGCTAGTGGTTTGGGGGGCACAGATACGCAGTATTTT. The chain has TRBV12-5 and TRBJ2-3, with D uncertain. Germline V gene data show CDR1 as LGHNT and CDR2 as FRNRAP. The length of the CDR3 is 13 residues. The ends were cut back, 1 base at V and 1 base at J, with 3 bases in the middle.

J is TRBJ1-2 and V is TRBV5-8; D unresolved. Trimming cost V 3 bases and J 0 bases, with 9 bases left between them. Germline CDR1 and CDR2: SGHTS and YDEGEE. The CDR3 contains 14 residues. CDR3 DNA: TGTGCCAGCAGCTACGGATCGACTAACTATGGCTACACCTTC. Its translation is CASSYGSTNYGYTF.

This chain joins TRBV27 and TRBJ2-7; unclear D gene. Trimming shortened V by 4 bases and J by 2 bases, and 9 bases separated the two germline ends. Germline values: CDR1 MNHEY, CDR2 SMNVEV (reference sequence). The CDR3 extends over 13 amino acids. The CDR3 sequence is CASSSSPAYEQYF. The DNA for the CDR3 is TGTGCCAGCAGTTCATCCCCCGCCTACGAGCAGTACTTC.

The V gene is TRBV6-1, the J gene TRBJ1-1, with a possible D match to TRBD1 (5 bases). Deletions cut 8 bases from V and 4 bases from J, with 11 bases between. Germline values: CDR1 MNHNS, CDR2 SASEGT. The CDR3 totals 12 residues. CDR3 sequence (DNA): TGTGCCAGCGGGGGGGTGGGCACTGAAGCTTTCTTT. Amino acid sequence: CASGGVGTEAFF.

This clone appeared a single time. This rearrangement joins TRBV9 to TRBJ2-5; tentatively, D is TRBD1 (6 bases). Germline loops: CDR1 SGDLS, CDR2 YYNGEE. The CDR3 runs to 16 residues. The V gene lost 0 bases and the J gene lost 0 bases, with 12 bases spanning the gap. The CDR3 bases are TGTGCCAGCAGCGTAGCAGGGGCGATGTACCAAGAGACCCAGTACTTC. Translated, it gives CASSVAGAMYQETQYF.

The chain links TRBV4-1 to TRBJ2-7, with unresolved D. CDR3 length: 14 residues. V lost 5 bases to trimming and J lost 3 bases, with 14 bases between them. Germline-derived CDR1 and CDR2 are MGHRA and YSYEKL. The CDR3 DNA is TGCGCCAGCAGCTTGAGCCCAGTAGGCTACGAGCAGTACTTC. It codes for CASSLSPVGYEQYF.

CDR3 region: CASSSQDLNTEAFF. As DNA, the CDR3 is TGTGCCAGCTCATCACAAGACCTGAACACTGAAGCTTTCTTT. The V gene is TRBV18, the J gene TRBJ1-1; D unresolved. From germline, CDR1 is KGHSH and CDR2 LQKENI. V lost 5 bases and J lost 0, with 10 bases in between. This CDR3 has 14 amino acids.

This clone has only one observation. The rearrangement joins TRBV30 to TRBJ1-1; D uncertain. The CDR3 length is 14 residues. In germline, CDR1 is GTSNPN, CDR2 SVGIG (reference sequence). Deletions cut 0 bases from V and 4 bases from J, with 12 bases between. The CDR3 DNA reads as TGTGCCTGGAGTGTACAATTAGGATCCACTGAAGCTTTCTTT. It yields the protein CAWSVQLGSTEAFF.

The genes are TRBV18 and TRBJ2-6; D is unclear. Trimming pared 3 bases from V and 0 bases from J, leaving 12 bases between. The CDR3 spans 17 residues. CDR1 and CDR2 (germline): KGHSH, LQKENI. The CDR3 nucleotides read TGTGCCAGCTCACCGGTTCCGGTCAGCTCTGGGGCCAACGTCCTGACTTTC. This codes for CASSPVPVSSGANVLTF.

This clone was observed once. This rearrangement joins TRBV28 to TRBJ2-7, with D unresolved. Looked up from germline, CDR1 is MDHEN and CDR2 is SYDVKM. V lost 7 bases and J lost 1, with 14 bases in between. The CDR3 sequence is 14 residues long. The CDR3 region is CASTRLLESYEQYF. CDR3 coding DNA: TGTGCCAGCACTCGGCTCCTGGAGTCCTACGAGCAGTACTTC.

The chain has TRBV5-1 and TRBJ2-7; D gene uncertain. CDR1 and CDR2 from the germline V gene are SGHRS and YFSETQ. V lost 0 bases and J 2 bases, leaving 12 bases between the germline ends. This CDR3 contains 15 residues. DNA for the CDR3: TGCGCCAGCAGCTTGGGGCAGCCGCTTCCCTACGAGCAGTACTTC. It specifies CASSLGQPLPYEQYF.